This TCR beta chain was identified during a study of blood T cell repertoires in COVID-19 (dated by TCRdb to about 2020). Regarding the complete study: Samples from collaborators originated in the United States, Italy and Spain and spanned both the acute and convalescent phases of COVID-19. The material from the prospective study consisted of cDNA or gDNA derived from T cells, B-cell-depleted T cells, or PBMCs. The dataset comprised deeply sampled blood TCRbeta repertoires from subjects exposed to, actively infected with, or recovered from COVID-19. The repertoires were made available in a free public database intended to serve as a resource for research on the immune response to SARS-CoV-2. The samples were drawn from two sources: the first 160 participants of the ongoing ImmuneRACE study, and 1,254 subjects contributed by 6 global collaborators. A de-identified subject ID, COVID-19 status, age in years and sex were almost always included in the sample metadata. Where available, HLA class I and class II types were taken from metadata supplied by the sample provider and were not determined by assay-based typing. Results the study describes overall, beyond this receptor: The quantity of clinical and demographic metadata differed by source and by participant and was supplied without curation.

Trimming accounts for 4 bases at V and 1 base at J, while the number of junction bases matched to no gene is 2. Counted from cysteine to phenylalanine, this CDR3 has 14 amino acids. Here the CDR3 DNA is all that survives: 42 bases in frame from base 1. CDR1 and CDR2 are read off the germline V gene (reference sequence) as LNHDA and SQIVND. TCRbeta CDR3 regions were amplified from genomic DNA by means of the immunoSEQ Assay, a bias-controlled multiplex PCR. On the study's bioinformatics: The number of nucleated cells in each sample was estimated from the amplification of reference gene primers within the assay. Sequence reads were collapsed and filtered to measure the absolute abundance of every unique TCRbeta CDR3 rearrangement. For each sample, productive Simpson clonality was calculated as the square root of Simpson's diversity index over productive rearrangements. TCRdb mirrors the immuneACCESS table, restricted to in-frame sequences. Some clones are absent from its copies; in checked studies, under half trace to an unresolved V gene, and the reason for the others is unknown. The V and J calls and clone size are taken from that table; D and trimming were inferred from the DNA. In all, the sample holds under 200,000 clones, and around 90% of those were seen once. The ten top clones hold 5% to 6.5% of the sample.

Points on this clone: It lacks a known antigen. Base qualities are not recorded, but no much larger clone differs from it by a single base.

Each collaborating institution followed its own protocols to collect whole blood in K2EDTA tubes. For TCRbeta analysis, collaborators shipped samples in one of three forms: frozen whole blood, isolated PBMCs, or DNA extracted from either of those sample types. The chain links TRBV19 with TRBJ2-7, with 9 bases aligning to TRBD1. This sequence was found in a man aged 35 to 55 with active or convalescent COVID-19. Sequenced material: peripheral blood. In nucleotides, the sequence is TGTGCCAGTAGTACGACAGGGGGTTCCTACGAGCAGTACTTC. Its coded protein is CASSTTGGSYEQYF.